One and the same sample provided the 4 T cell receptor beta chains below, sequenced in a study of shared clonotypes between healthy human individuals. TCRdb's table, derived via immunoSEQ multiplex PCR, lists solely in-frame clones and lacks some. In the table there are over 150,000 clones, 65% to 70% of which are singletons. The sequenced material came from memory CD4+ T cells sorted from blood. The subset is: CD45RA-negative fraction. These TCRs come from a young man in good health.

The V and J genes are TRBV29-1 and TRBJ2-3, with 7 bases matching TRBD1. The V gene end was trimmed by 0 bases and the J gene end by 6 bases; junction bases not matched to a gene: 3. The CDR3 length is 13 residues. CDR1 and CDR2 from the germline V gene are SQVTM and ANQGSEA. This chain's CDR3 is CSVEEGRGDTQYF. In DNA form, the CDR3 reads TGCAGCGTTGAAGAGGGCAGGGGGGATACGCAGTATTTT.

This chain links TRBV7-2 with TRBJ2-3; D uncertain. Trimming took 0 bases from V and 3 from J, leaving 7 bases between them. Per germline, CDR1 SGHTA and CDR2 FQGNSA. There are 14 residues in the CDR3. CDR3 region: CASSLATFTDTQYF. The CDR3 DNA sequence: TGTGCCAGCAGCTTAGCCACGTTTACAGATACGCAGTATTTT.

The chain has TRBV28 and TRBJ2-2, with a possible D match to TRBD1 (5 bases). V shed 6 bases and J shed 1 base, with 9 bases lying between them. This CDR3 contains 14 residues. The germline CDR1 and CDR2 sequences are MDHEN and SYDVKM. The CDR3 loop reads CASSITGNTGELFF. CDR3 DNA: TGTGCCAGCAGCATAACAGGGAACACCGGGGAGCTGTTTTTT.

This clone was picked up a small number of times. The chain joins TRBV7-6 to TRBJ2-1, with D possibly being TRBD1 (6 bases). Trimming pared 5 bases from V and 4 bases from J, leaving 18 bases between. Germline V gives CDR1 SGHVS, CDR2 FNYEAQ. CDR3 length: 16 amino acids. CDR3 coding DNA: TGTGCCAGCAGCCCAAGAGGGGCGCAGGGGTACAATGAGCAGTTCTTC. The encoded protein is CASSPRGAQGYNEQFF.